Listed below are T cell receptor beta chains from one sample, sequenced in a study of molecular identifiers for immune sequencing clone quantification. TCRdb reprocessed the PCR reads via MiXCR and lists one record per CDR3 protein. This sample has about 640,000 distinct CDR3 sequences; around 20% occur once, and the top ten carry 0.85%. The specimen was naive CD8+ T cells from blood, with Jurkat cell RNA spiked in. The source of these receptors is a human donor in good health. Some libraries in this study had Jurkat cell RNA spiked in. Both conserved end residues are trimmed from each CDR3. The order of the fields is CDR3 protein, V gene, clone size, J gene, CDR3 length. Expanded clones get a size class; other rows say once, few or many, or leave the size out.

CDR3: ASSLSTGVDYGYT; V: TRBV12-3/TRBV12-4; size: few; J: TRBJ1-2; length: 13
CDR3: ASSSTGSQETQY; V: TRBV7-3; size: many; J: TRBJ2-5; length: 12
CDR3: ASSIGLFSTDTQY; V: TRBV12-3/TRBV12-4; size: many; J: TRBJ2-3; length: 13
CDR3: SARDDPGTHEQY; V: TRBV20-1; size: many; J: TRBJ2-7; length: 12
CDR3: ASSPATGGQY; V: TRBV4-1; size: many; J: TRBJ2-7; length: 10
CDR3: AWGAGQGNQPQH; V: TRBV30; size: NA; J: TRBJ1-5; length: 12
CDR3: ATSRGAEQPQH; V: TRBV15; size: many; J: TRBJ1-5; length: 11
CDR3: ATRPSGTSYEQY; V: TRBV27; size: NA; J: TRBJ2-7; length: 12
CDR3: ASWGGSEQY; V: TRBV27; size: NA; J: TRBJ2-7; length: 9
CDR3: ASSFGTDTLYGYT; V: TRBV28; size: many; J: TRBJ1-2; length: 13
CDR3: SVREMNTEAF; V: TRBV29-1; size: many; J: TRBJ1-1; length: 10
CDR3: ASSLTGPEQF; V: TRBV5-1; size: many; J: TRBJ2-1; length: 10
CDR3: ACHPLAGGNEQF; V: TRBV30; size: few; J: TRBJ2-1; length: 12
CDR3: ASSSRGLHSNEQY; V: TRBV9; size: few; J: TRBJ2-7; length: 13
CDR3: ASSYSREGKNIQY; V: TRBV6-2/TRBV6-3; size: few; J: TRBJ2-4; length: 13
CDR3: ASSGPNREKSGITEAF; V: TRBV4-3; size: many; J: TRBJ1-1; length: 16
CDR3: ASALAGGPGYEQY; V: TRBV27; size: many; J: TRBJ2-7; length: 13
CDR3: ASSVQENQETQR; V: TRBV3-1; size: NA; J: TRBJ2-5; length: 12
CDR3: ASTQGVAANTGELF; V: TRBV4-3; size: few; J: TRBJ2-2; length: 14
CDR3: ASRDCPNYEQY; V: TRBV21-1; size: NA; J: TRBJ2-7; length: 11
CDR3: ASGLLAGDEQY; V: TRBV6-2/TRBV6-3; size: many; J: TRBJ2-7; length: 11
CDR3: ASSYQQGFSGNTIY; V: TRBV5-4; size: NA; J: TRBJ1-3; length: 14
CDR3: ASLRPPRRTGYPLSYEQY; V: TRBV28; size: many; J: TRBJ2-7; length: 18
CDR3: ASSQEHRGPNYGHT; V: TRBV3-1; size: NA; J: TRBJ1-2; length: 14
CDR3: ASTRSSYEQC; V: TRBV28; size: many; J: TRBJ2-7; length: 10
CDR3: SAPLDRGYEQY; V: TRBV20-1; size: many; J: TRBJ2-7; length: 11
CDR3: ASSWPEQGRSDTQY; V: TRBV2; size: many; J: TRBJ2-3; length: 14
CDR3: ASSKDRGYQPQH; V: TRBV12-3/TRBV12-4; size: many; J: TRBJ1-5; length: 12
CDR3: ASSQEPSGYEQY; V: TRBV4-2; size: many; J: TRBJ2-7; length: 12
CDR3: ATYKGTSKYNEQF; V: TRBV28; size: NA; J: TRBJ2-1; length: 13
CDR3: ASSSTEYEQY; V: TRBV7-9; size: many; J: TRBJ2-7; length: 10
CDR3: ASSIGRASGELF; V: TRBV19; size: NA; J: TRBJ2-2; length: 12
CDR3: ASSKIGPMKVRGSYNEQF; V: TRBV21-1; size: NA; J: TRBJ2-1; length: 18
CDR3: ASSLSGTSGPNEQF; V: TRBV27; size: few; J: TRBJ2-1; length: 14
CDR3: ASSLSGENIQH; V: TRBV27; size: NA; J: TRBJ2-4; length: 11
CDR3: AGSVARDSTHTEAF; V: TRBV9; size: NA; J: TRBJ1-1; length: 14
CDR3: ASANWGGSRETQY; V: TRBV5-6; size: many; J: TRBJ2-5; length: 13
CDR3: ASSLVSGRDGEAF; V: TRBV7-9; size: many; J: TRBJ1-1; length: 13
CDR3: ASSSLDRGVFGYT; V: TRBV7-6; size: many; J: TRBJ1-2; length: 13
CDR3: ASSPQSRARDEKLF; V: TRBV18; size: NA; J: TRBJ1-4; length: 14
CDR3: ASSVDRGAKNIQY; V: TRBV2; size: many; J: TRBJ2-4; length: 13
CDR3: AISEGAGTDTQY; V: TRBV10-3; size: few; J: TRBJ2-3; length: 12
CDR3: SVDRGYYGYT; V: TRBV29-1; size: NA; J: TRBJ1-2; length: 10
CDR3: ASSPGTSGNEQF; V: TRBV7-2; size: many; J: TRBJ2-1; length: 12
CDR3: AWSVIQGMAEAF; V: TRBV30; size: many; J: TRBJ1-1; length: 12
CDR3: AWTEGLDGYT; V: TRBV30; size: NA; J: TRBJ1-2; length: 10
CDR3: ASSPYGTGAQPQH; V: TRBV27; size: NA; J: TRBJ1-5; length: 13
CDR3: ASSPRRAYEQF; V: TRBV4-1; size: few; J: TRBJ2-1; length: 11
CDR3: ASSSNRSPGQETQY; V: TRBV7-9; size: many; J: TRBJ2-5; length: 14
CDR3: ASSYDSIYEQY; V: TRBV6-5; size: few; J: TRBJ2-7; length: 11
CDR3: SAGDPTETNEKLF; V: TRBV20-1; size: many; J: TRBJ1-4; length: 13
CDR3: ASSELELNPSYEQY; V: TRBV6-1; size: once; J: TRBJ2-7; length: 14
CDR3: ASSLTGSGSYEQY; V: TRBV28; size: many; J: TRBJ2-7; length: 13
CDR3: ASRHSVGGAF; V: TRBV10-2; size: many; J: TRBJ1-1; length: 10
CDR3: ASSSAAGDRGAGELF; V: TRBV6-5; size: few; J: TRBJ2-2; length: 15